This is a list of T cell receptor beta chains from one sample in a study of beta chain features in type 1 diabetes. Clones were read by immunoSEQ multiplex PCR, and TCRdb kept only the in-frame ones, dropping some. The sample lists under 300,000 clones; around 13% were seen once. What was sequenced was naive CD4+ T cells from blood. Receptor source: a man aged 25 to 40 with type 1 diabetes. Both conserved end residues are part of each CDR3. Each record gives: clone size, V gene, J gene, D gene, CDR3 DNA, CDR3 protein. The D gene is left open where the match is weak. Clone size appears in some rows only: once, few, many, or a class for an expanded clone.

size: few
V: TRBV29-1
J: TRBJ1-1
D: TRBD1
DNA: TGCAGCGCAACTTCAACAGGGGACACTGAAGCTTTCTTT
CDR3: CSATSTGDTEAFF

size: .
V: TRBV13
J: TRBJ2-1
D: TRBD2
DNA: TGTGCCAGCAGCTTAGGCCTCGCGGGAGGATACAATGAGCAGTTCTTC
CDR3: CASSLGLAGGYNEQFF

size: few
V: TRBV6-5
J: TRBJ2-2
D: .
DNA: TGTGCCAGCGGAAGGACAGGGAGGGACACCGGGGAGCTGTTTTTT
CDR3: CASGRTGRDTGELFF

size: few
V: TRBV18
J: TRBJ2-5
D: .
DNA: TGTGCCAGCTTACGGGGTGTCCAAGAGACCCAGTACTTC
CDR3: CASLRGVQETQYF

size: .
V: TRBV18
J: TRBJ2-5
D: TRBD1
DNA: TGTGCCAGCTCAAACAGGGGAGAGACCCAGTACTTC
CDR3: CASSNRGETQYF

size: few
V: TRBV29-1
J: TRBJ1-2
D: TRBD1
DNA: TGCAGCGTCGGGGGACAGGGGATACTCTACACCTTC
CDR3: CSVGGQGILYTF

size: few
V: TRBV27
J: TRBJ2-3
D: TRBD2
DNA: TGTGCCAGCAGTCCCCTAGCGGGCCGGGGCACAGATACGCAGTATTTT
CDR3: CASSPLAGRGTDTQYF

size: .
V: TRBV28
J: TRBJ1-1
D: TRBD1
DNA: TGTGCCAGCAGTTCCCCAGGGGGCGCGAGTCAGTCCACTGAAGCTTTCTTT
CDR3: CASSSPGGASQSTEAFF

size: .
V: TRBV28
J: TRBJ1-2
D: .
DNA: TGTGCCAGCAGTTTACCAGGGTTTGGCTACACCTTC
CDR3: CASSLPGFGYTF

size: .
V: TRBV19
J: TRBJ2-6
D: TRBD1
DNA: TGTGCCAGTAGTGGGACAGGGCGCTCTGGGGCCAACGTCCTGACTTTC
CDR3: CASSGTGRSGANVLTF

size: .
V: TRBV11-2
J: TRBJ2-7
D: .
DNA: TGTGCCAGCAGCCCCAGTTACGAGCAGTACTTC
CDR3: CASSPSYEQYF

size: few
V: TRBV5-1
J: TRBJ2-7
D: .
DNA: TGCGCCAGCAGTTACGACAGTTACGAGCAGTACTTC
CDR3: CASSYDSYEQYF

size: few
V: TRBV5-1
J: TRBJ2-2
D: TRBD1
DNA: TGCGCCAGCAGCTTGGGACAGGGGGATTACACCGGGGAGCTGTTTTTT
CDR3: CASSLGQGDYTGELFF

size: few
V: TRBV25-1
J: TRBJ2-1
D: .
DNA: TGTGCCAGCACCGGGACTCCGTCCTACAATGAGCAGTTCTTC
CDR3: CASTGTPSYNEQFF

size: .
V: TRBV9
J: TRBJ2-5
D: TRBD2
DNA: TGTGCCAGCAGCGTCACCCCCGAGACTAGCTGGGAGACCCAGTACTTC
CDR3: CASSVTPETSWETQYF

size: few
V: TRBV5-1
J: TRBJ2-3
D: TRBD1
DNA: TGCGCCAGCAGACCCGGACAGGGGAGCACAGATACGCAGTATTTT
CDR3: CASRPGQGSTDTQYF

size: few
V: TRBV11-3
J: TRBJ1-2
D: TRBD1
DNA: TGTGCCAGCAGCTTCGGGACAGGGCAGGGCTACACCTTC
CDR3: CASSFGTGQGYTF

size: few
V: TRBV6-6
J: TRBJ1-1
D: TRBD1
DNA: TGTGCCAGCAGTGTCTCGAGGGGGCGCGGGAACACTGAAGCTTTCTTT
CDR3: CASSVSRGRGNTEAFF

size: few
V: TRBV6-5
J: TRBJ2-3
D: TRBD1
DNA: TGTGCCAGCAGTCAGACAGGGGGTGTTACGCAGTATTTT
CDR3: CASSQTGGVTQYF

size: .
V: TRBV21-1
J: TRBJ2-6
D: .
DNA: TGTGCCAGCAGTATCCGGGACAGGCTCTCTGGGGCCAACGTCCTGACTTTC
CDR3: CASSIRDRLSGANVLTF